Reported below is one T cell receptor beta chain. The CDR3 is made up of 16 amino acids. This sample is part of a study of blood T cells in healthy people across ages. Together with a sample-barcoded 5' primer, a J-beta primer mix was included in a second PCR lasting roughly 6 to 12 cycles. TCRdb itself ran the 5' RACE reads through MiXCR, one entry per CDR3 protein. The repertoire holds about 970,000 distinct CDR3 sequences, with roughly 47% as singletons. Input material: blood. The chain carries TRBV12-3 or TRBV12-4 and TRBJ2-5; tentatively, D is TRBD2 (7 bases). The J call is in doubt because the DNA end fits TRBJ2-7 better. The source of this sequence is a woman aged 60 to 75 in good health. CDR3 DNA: TGTGCCAGCAGTTTATGGGGGAGGGGGGGCACCTACGAGCAGTACTTC. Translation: CASSLWGRGGTYEQYF.